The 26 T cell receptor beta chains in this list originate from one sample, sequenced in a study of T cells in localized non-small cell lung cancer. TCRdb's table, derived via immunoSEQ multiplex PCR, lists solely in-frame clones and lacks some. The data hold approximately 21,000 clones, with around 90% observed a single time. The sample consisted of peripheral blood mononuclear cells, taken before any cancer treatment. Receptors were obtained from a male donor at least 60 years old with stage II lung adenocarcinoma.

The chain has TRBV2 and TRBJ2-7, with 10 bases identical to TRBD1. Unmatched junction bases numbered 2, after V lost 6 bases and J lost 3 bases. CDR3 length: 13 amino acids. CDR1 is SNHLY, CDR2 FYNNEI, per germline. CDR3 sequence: CASSGQGVYEQYF. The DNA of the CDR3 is TGTGCCAGCAGCGGACAGGGGGTCTACGAGCAGTACTTC.

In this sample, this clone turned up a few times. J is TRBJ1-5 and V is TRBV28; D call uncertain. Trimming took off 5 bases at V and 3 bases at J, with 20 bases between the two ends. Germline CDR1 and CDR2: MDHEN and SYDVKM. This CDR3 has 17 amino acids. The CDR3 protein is CASSPKSPFSNNQPQHF. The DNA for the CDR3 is TGTGCCAGCAGTCCGAAGTCGCCCTTCAGCAACAATCAGCCCCAGCATTTT.

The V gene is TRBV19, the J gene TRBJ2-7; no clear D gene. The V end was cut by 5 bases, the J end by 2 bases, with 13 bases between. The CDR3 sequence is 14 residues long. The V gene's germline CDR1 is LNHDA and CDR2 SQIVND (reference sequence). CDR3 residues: CASSLGNGPYEQYF. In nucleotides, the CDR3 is TGTGCCAGTAGTCTGGGGAACGGGCCCTACGAGCAGTACTTC.

CDR3 DNA: TGTGCCATCGGGACTTTCAACTATGGCTACACCTTC. It translates to CAIGTFNYGYTF. The J gene is TRBJ1-2, the V gene TRBV10-3; D possibly corresponds to TRBD1 (5 bases). CDR1 ENHRY and CDR2 SYGVKD come from the germline V gene. Deletions cut 8 bases from V and 2 bases from J, with 9 bases between. This CDR3 spans 12 amino acids.

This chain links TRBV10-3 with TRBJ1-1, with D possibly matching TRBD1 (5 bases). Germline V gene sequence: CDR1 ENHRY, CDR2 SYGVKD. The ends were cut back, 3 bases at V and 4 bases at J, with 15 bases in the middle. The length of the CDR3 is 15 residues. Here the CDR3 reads CAISDPRGPFTEAFF. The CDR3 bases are TGTGCCATCAGTGACCCAAGGGGCCCTTTCACTGAAGCTTTCTTT.

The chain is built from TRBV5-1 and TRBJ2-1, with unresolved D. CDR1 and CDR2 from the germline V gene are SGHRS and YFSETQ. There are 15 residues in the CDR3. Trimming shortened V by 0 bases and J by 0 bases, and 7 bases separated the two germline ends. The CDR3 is CASSLALSSYNEQFF. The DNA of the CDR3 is TGCGCCAGCAGCTTGGCTCTCTCCTCCTACAATGAGCAGTTCTTC.

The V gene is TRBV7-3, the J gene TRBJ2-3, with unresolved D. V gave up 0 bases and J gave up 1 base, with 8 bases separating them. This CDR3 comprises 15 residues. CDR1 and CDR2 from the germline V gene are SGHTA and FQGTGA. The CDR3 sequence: CASSLTGIRTDTQYF. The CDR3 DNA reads TGTGCCAGCAGCTTAACGGGGATCCGCACAGATACGCAGTATTTT.

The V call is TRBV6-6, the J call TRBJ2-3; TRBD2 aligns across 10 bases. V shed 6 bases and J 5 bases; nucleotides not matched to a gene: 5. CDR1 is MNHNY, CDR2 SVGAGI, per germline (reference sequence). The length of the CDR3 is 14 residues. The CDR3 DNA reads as TGTGCCAGCAGGCTAGCGGGAGATCAAGATACGCAGTATTTT. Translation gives CASRLAGDQDTQYF.

The CDR3 loop is CASSPGGWYGYTF. CDR3 nucleotide sequence: TGTGCCAGCAGCCCAGGGGGCTGGTATGGCTACACCTTC. This chain uses TRBV5-8 with TRBJ1-2; TRBD1 matches at 8 bases. J gave up 5 bases and V 4 bases, and 4 bases lay outside the gene matches. The germline V gene has CDR1 SGHTS and CDR2 YDEGEE. This CDR3 has 13 amino acids.

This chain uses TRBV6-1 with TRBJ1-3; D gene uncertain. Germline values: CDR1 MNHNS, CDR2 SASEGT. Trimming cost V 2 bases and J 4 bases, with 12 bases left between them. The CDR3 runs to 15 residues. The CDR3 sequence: CASSERVVEGNTIYF. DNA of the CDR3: TGTGCCAGCAGTGAAAGGGTAGTGGAAGGAAACACCATATATTTT.

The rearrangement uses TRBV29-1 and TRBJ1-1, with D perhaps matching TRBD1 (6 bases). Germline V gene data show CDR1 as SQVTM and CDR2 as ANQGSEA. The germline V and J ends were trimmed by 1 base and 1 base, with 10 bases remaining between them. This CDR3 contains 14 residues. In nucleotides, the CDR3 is TGCAGCGTTGAAGCTAAACAGGGGAACACTGAAGCTTTCTTT. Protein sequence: CSVEAKQGNTEAFF.

CDR3 protein: CASSFSPGLAGVRQYF. In nucleotides, the CDR3 is TGTGCCAGCAGCTTCTCTCCGGGACTAGCGGGAGTACGGCAGTACTTC. The chain recombines TRBV7-2 with TRBJ2-7; 14 nucleotides match TRBD2. The germline CDR1 and CDR2 sequences are SGHTA and FQGNSA. V lost 3 bases and J lost 9; bases outside the gene matches: 10. The CDR3 has 16 amino acids.

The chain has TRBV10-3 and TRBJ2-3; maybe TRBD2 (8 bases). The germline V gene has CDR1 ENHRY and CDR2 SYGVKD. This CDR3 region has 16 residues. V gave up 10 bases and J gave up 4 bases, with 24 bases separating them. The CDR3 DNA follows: TGTGCCACCAAGGGGGCACTGAGCGGGGGCGCAGATACGCAGTATTTT. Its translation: CATKGALSGGADTQYF.

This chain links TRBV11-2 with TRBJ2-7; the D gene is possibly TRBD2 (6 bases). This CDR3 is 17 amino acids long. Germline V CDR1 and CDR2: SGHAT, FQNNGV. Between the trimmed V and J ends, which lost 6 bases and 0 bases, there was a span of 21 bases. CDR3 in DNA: TGTGCCAGCAGGCCCCGAGGTGGTAGCGGCAGCTCCTACGAGCAGTACTTC. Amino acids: CASRPRGGSGSSYEQYF.

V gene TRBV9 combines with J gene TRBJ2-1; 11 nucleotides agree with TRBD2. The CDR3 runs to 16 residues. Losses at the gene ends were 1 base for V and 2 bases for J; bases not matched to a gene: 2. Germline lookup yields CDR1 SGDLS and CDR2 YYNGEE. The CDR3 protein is CASSVLAGGTYNEQFF. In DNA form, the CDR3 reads TGTGCCAGCAGCGTACTAGCGGGAGGAACCTACAATGAGCAGTTCTTC. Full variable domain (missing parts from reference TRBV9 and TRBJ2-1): DSGVTQTPKHLITATGQRVTLRCSPRSGDLSVYWYQQSLDQGLQFLIQYYNGEERAKGNILERFSAQQFPDLHSELNLSSLELGDSALYFCASSVLAGGTYNEQFFGPGTRLTVL.

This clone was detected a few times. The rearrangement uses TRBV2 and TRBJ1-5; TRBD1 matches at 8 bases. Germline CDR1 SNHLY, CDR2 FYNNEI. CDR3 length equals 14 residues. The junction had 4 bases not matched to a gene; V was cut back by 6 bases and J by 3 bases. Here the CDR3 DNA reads TGTGCCAGCAGGGACAGGGCTGACAATCAGCCCCAGCATTTT. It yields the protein CASRDRADNQPQHF.

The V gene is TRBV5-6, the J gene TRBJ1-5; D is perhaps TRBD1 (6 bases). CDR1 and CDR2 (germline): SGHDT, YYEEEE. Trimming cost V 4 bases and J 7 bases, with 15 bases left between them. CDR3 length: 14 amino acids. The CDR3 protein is CASSRGSGAQPQHF. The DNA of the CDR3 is TGTGCCAGCAGCAGGGGGAGCGGGGCACAGCCCCAGCATTTT.

The CDR3 DNA reads as TGTGCCAGCAGTGTCACCGGGGAGCTGTTTTTT. Its protein product is CASSVTGELFF. This chain joins TRBV2 and TRBJ2-2; D gene ambiguous. The V and J ends lost 4 bases and 4 bases respectively, with 1 base between them. The CDR3 contains 11 residues. Germline V CDR1 and CDR2: SNHLY, FYNNEI.

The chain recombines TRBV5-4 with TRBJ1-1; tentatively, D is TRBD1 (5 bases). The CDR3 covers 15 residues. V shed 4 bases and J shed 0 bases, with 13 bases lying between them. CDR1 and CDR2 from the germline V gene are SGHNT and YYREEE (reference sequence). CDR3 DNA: TGTGCCAGCAGCCCTGGGACTAGTCTGAACACTGAAGCTTTCTTT. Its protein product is CASSPGTSLNTEAFF.

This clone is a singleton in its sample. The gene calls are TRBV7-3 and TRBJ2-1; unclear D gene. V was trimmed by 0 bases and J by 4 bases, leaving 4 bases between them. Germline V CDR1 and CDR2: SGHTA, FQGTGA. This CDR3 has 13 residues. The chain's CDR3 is CASSLTTYNEQFF. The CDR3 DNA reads TGTGCCAGCAGCTTAACGACTTACAATGAGCAGTTCTTC.

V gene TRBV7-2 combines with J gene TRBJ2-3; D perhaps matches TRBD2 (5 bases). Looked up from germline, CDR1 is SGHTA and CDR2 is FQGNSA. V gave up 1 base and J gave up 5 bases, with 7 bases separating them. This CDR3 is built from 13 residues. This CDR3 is CASSLGRLDTQYF. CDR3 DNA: TGTGCCAGCAGCTTAGGGAGGCTAGATACGCAGTATTTT.

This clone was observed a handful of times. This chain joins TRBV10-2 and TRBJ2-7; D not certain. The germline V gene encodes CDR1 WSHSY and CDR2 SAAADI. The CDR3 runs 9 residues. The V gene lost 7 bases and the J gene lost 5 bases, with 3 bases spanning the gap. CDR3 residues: CASKDEQYF. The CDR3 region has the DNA TGCGCCAGCAAGGACGAGCAGTACTTC.

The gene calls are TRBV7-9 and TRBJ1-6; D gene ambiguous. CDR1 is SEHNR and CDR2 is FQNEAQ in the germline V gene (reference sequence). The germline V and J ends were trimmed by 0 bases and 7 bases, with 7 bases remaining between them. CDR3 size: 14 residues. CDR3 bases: TGTGCCAGCAGCTTAGCTTTGGCCAATTCACCCCTCCACTTT. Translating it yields CASSLALANSPLHF.

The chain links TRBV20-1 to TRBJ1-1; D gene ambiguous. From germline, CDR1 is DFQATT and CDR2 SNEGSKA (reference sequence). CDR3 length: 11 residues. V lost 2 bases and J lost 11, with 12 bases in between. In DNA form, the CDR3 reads TGCAGTGCTAGATCCGGAGTTAAGGCTTTCTTT. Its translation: CSARSGVKAFF.

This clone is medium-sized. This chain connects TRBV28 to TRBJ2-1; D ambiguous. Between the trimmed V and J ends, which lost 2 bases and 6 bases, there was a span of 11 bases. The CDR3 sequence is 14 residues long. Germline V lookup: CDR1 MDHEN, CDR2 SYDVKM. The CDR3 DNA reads TGTGCCAGCAGTTTAACTCGAGCCGGCAATGAGCAGTTCTTC. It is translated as CASSLTRAGNEQFF.

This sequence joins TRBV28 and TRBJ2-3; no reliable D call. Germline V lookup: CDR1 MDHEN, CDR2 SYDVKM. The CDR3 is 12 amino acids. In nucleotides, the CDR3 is TGTGTTTCTGACTCAGGTACAGATACGCAGTATTTT. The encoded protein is CVSDSGTDTQYF.